Described below is a single T cell receptor (beta chain) sequence and its context. This sample stems from a study of cytomegalovirus exposure and HLA in healthy donors. Study as a whole: In an early release, HLA-typed donors contributed approximately 80 million unique TCR sequences.

The CDR3 loop spans 14 amino acids. CDR1 is MNHEY and CDR2 is SMNVEV in the germline V gene (reference sequence). With 7 bases removed from V and 1 base from J, the gap between germline ends came to 13 bases. The PCR ran on 60 Vbeta and 13 Jbeta primers. Clones were sequenced by immunoSEQ multiplex PCR, and TCRdb holds only the in-frame ones, with some missing. The data show around 140,000 clones, with around 80% seen just once and roughly 1.4% held by the top ten. The sequenced sample consisted of PBMCs. V is TRBV27 and J is TRBJ1-1; D may be TRBD1 (6 bases). This TCR derives from a man younger than 40 in good health and CMV-seropositive. The CDR3 region has the DNA TGTGCCAGCAACAGGGAGGGGGGGAACACTGAAGCTTTCTTT. Protein sequence: CASNREGGNTEAFF.